This T cell receptor beta chain comes out of a study of cytomegalovirus exposure and HLA in healthy donors. This clone appeared a single time. Its target is not known. Whole-study results and caveats: Cytomegalovirus-associated status was assigned to some 160 TCR beta chains. Earlier analysis found most TCR beta V segments productive about 90% or about 30% of the time. With high specificity and sensitivity, the classifier reportedly diagnosed cytomegalovirus status. Follow-up analysis found HLA locus-dependent TCR association rates, highest for DRB1 and lowest for HLA-C.

The PCR ran on 60 Vbeta and 13 Jbeta primers. Here immunoSEQ multiplex PCR was the method, and the copy in TCRdb shows in-frame clones only, minus some. The sample has about 190,000 clones; roughly 77% are singletons. The sequenced material came from PBMCs. The TCR sequence derives from a woman younger than 45 in good health and CMV-seropositive.

The CDR3 DNA reads TGTGCCAGCAGCCACTTACTAGCGGGAGGGCCCTACGAGCAGTACTTC. Its protein is CASSHLLAGGPYEQYF. The genes are TRBV14 and TRBJ2-5; 13 bases map to TRBD2. The J call may not be correct, given that the DNA end is closer to TRBJ2-7. Germline-derived CDR1 and CDR2 are SGHDN and FVKESK. This CDR3 region has 16 residues.